One T cell receptor (beta chain) is described in this entry. Its antigen remains unidentified. Base qualities are not at hand, and no much larger clone is one base apart. This record belongs to a study of vaccination and CD4 T cells after COVID-19 (dated by TCRdb to about 2022). For the study in its entirety: The convalescent cohort included six males and four females, with two Hispanic individuals, seven Caucasians, two Asians and one multiracial person. In 10 COVID-19 convalescent patients and a few infection-naive healthy vaccine recipients, researchers compared the spike-specific CD4+ TCR repertoire from before mRNA vaccination with the repertoire from after. In an earlier paper using these donors, memory CD4+ T cell crossreactivity between SARS-CoV-2 and common cold coronavirus spike proteins was assessed at the TCR clonotype level. Participants got two doses of the Pfizer-BioNTech BNT162b2 vaccine (n=8) or two doses of the Moderna mRNA-1273 vaccine (n=2). Culture stimuli were overlapping spike peptide pools from SARS-CoV-2 and from the common cold coronaviruses HCoV-NL63, HCoV-OC43 and HCoV-229E. Post-COVID blood samples were collected from convalescent patients a median of around 100 days after diagnosis, with a range of roughly 35 to 170 days. Post-vaccine blood samples were collected a median of about 69 days after the second vaccine dose, ranging from roughly 12 to 241 days. Control cultures used a CEFX viral epitope pool as positive control, an HIV-1 Nef peptide pool as negative control, or no peptide. What the study reported, not specific to this receptor: In convalescent patients, a median approximately 90% of post-vaccine SARS-CoV-2-reactive clones were detected only after vaccination, suggesting vaccine-specific priming. Only a relatively small number of convalescent patients were included in the study, and early timepoints following natural infection were not analyzed. In convalescent patients, nearly all vaccine-specific clones (304 of 307) were found to be mono-reactive for SARS-CoV-2 spike rather than cross-reactive with common cold coronaviruses. The median number of SARS-CoV-2-reactive clonotypes rose from approximately 20 after infection to roughly 40 after vaccination, but the change was not significant.

The germline V gene (reference sequence) specifies DFQATT as CDR1 and SNEGSKA as CDR2. The CDR3 runs 13 amino acids, cysteine and phenylalanine included. CDR3 DNA only is kept here, 39 bases in frame from base 1. Between the V and J ends, shortened by 3 bases and 2 bases respectively, the junction contains 8 bases. The library was obtained by PCR. TCR sequencing of DNA from cultured CD4+ T cells used the Oncomine TCR Beta short-read assay at the Johns Hopkins FTIC core. The QIAamp micro DNA kit was used to extract genomic DNA from the cultured CD4+ T cells. Oncomine TCR Beta libraries from cultured CD4+ T cells were pooled with unique dual indexes and sequenced on an Illumina iSeq 100. Per the authors' processing: Non-productive sequences were removed, and CDR3s not starting with C, not ending with F or W, or shorter than 7 amino acids were discarded. Antigen-specific clonotypes were identified with the MANAFEST web application by comparing peptide-stimulated wells with reference and other culture wells. For a clone to be called positive, the clone needed an FDR below 0.05, an odds ratio above 5, and a productive frequency above 0.1% in at least two of three replicate wells. Cross-reactive clonotypes were defined as significantly expanded in both SARS-CoV-2 spike wells and at least one common cold coronavirus spike condition. Using R version 3.6.1, CDR3 homology was evaluated through Levenshtein distances (stringdist) along with unrooted phylogenetic trees (ape). TCRdb ran its own pipeline on the public reads, namely fastp trimming at Q25 and MiXCR clone calling, and kept in-frame beta chains. Identical CDR3 protein sequences are pooled into one entry, listed with their most common genes and DNA. TCRdb assigned the V and J calls; the authors' analysis was not used. Within this sample are around 6,100 distinct CDR3 sequences, with about 36% of them counted one time only. Approximately 37% of the sample belongs to the ten largest clones.

The treatment or condition tag for this specimen amounts to: approximately 10-day PBMC culture with coronavirus spike peptide pools or control peptides (ViraFEST assay). CD4+ T cells from unexposed donors were collected before the COVID-19 pandemic (2011-2018). To expand antigen-specific T cells with peptide pools and then pick out the expanded clonotypes through TCR sequencing, the study relied on the ViraFEST assay. Each well held 2 million to 2.5 million PBMCs cultured with approximately 9.2 ug/ml peptide pools in IMDM containing around 4.5% human AB serum and 9.5 to 10 IU/ml IL-2. Half of the culture medium was replaced with fresh IL-2-containing medium on days 3 and 7. After approximately 10 days of culture, CD4+ T cells were isolated by negative selection using the EasySep CD4+ T cell isolation kit. Unexposed donor CD4+ T cells were tested for reactivity to SARS-CoV-2 S and N and four common cold coronavirus spike pools, as cell number allowed. PBMCs were separated from whole blood using Ficoll-Paque Plus gradient centrifugation and then either used fresh or cryopreserved at -140C. In general, triplicate wells were set up for every culture condition. Leukapheresis product for the unexposed donors was bought commercially.

This receptor was obtained from a human donor in good health. The chain links TRBV20-1 with TRBJ2-1, with the D gene not clear enough to name. The sequenced material came from CD4+ T cells from blood, cultured in vitro. The CDR3 has the sequence CSASKTAYNEQFF. In nucleotide form, the sequence is TGCAGTGCTAGTAAGACGGCCTACAATGAGCAGTTCTTC.